The entry below gives a single T cell receptor beta chain sequence along with its context. Antigen specificity is unknown. Per the germline V gene, CDR1 is SEHNR and CDR2 is FQNEAQ (reference sequence). After removal of 1 base from V and 4 bases from J, the junction contained 19 bases not matched to a gene. This CDR3 is built from 19 residues. This entry belongs to a study of shared clonotypes between healthy human individuals. Study-wide results and caveats: Investigators collected only blood, and repertoires in tissues likely differ. Between a handful of donors, naive CD4 clonotypes were shared at a level of around 5.1%. At large depth, rarefaction still showed sorted-subset sequencing to be incomplete.

Sequencing was performed with immunoSEQ multiplex PCR; in TCRdb, only in-frame clones are kept and a portion is missing. In the table there are around 2.5 million clones, roughly 93% of which are singletons. The chain links TRBV7-9 to TRBJ2-7, with 7 bases lining up with TRBD1. The source is a man between 18 and 29 years old in good health. Some clones in this sample may be carry-over from other donors' samples. Sequencing used naive CD4+ T cells from PBMCs. Subset described: CD45RA+ positively selected. CDR3 protein: CASSLDRIGEGQPRYEQYF. CDR3 nucleotides: TGTGCCAGCAGCTTAGATCGTATAGGCGAGGGACAGCCGAGGTACGAGCAGTACTTC. Full variable domain (outside the CDR3, taken from reference TRBV7-9 and TRBJ2-7): DTGVSQNPRHKITKRGQNVTFRCDPISEHNRLYWYRQTLGQGPEFLTYFQNEAQLEKSRLLSDRFSAERPKGSFSTLEIQRTEQGDSAMYLCASSLDRIGEGQPRYEQYFGPGTRLTVT.